This T cell receptor (beta chain) was identified during a study of blood T cell repertoires in COVID-19 (dated by TCRdb to the early 2020s). In the study overall: Collaborator samples came from the United States, Italy and Spain and covered acute and convalescent phases of COVID-19. The material from the prospective study consisted of cDNA or gDNA derived from T cells, B-cell-depleted T cells, or PBMCs. Deeply sampled blood TCRbeta repertoires from subjects exposed to, actively infected with, or recovered from COVID-19 were included in the dataset. The repertoires were released in a freely available public database intended as a resource for research on the immune response to SARS-CoV-2. Samples were obtained from the ongoing ImmuneRACE study (first 160 participants) and from 950 to 1,500 subjects provided by 6 global collaborators. Sample metadata almost always included a de-identified subject ID, COVID-19 status, age in years and sex. Where available, HLA class I and class II types were obtained from metadata supplied by the sample provider rather than from assay-based typing. Results the study describes overall, beyond this receptor: The amount of clinical and demographic metadata varied by source and participant and was provided uncurated.

Whole blood was collected in K2EDTA tubes by collaborating institutions according to the institutions' own protocols. For TCRbeta analysis, collaborator samples were shipped as frozen whole blood, as isolated PBMCs, or as DNA extracted from either sample type. TCRbeta CDR3 regions were amplified from genomic DNA by means of the immunoSEQ Assay, a bias-controlled multiplex PCR. The source study handled its data this way. The number of nucleated cells in each sample was estimated from the amplification of reference gene primers within the assay. To quantify the absolute abundance of each unique TCRbeta CDR3 rearrangement, sequence reads were collapsed and filtered. For each sample, productive Simpson clonality was calculated as the square root of Simpson's diversity index across productive rearrangements. TCRdb provides this immuneACCESS table in a form limited to in-frame rearrangements. Some clones are lacking; in checked studies, under half of them reflect an unresolved V gene, and why the rest are absent is not known. Clone size and V and J calls were adopted from that table, with D and trimming inferred from the DNA. The sample contains about 140,000 clones, 88% of them found a single time. The ten most abundant clones make up about 28% of the sample.

The CDR3, from cysteine to phenylalanine, totals 15 residues. Only CDR3 DNA is held: 45 bases, read in frame from base 1. CDR1 and CDR2, per the germline V gene, are SGHVS and FQNEAQ. V drops 4 bases and J drops 9 bases, leaving 16 bases in between. Worth noting for this clone: Its specific antigen is unknown. Per-base qualities were not stored, and no clone one base away is much larger.

Sequencing used peripheral blood. The clonotype originates from a human donor in a cohort sampled during active COVID-19. This sequence uses TRBV7-8 and TRBJ1-6; D gene: possibly TRBD1, on 6 matching bases. Here the CDR3 is given as CASSSRAGAFSPLHF. In nucleotide form, the sequence is TGTGCCAGCAGCTCAAGGGCAGGGGCCTTTTCACCCCTCCACTTT. With the rest looked up from the reference TRBV7-8 and TRBJ1-6 genes rather than sequenced, the full variable domain is GAGVSQSPRYKVAKRGQDVALRCDPISGHVSLFWYQQALGQGPEFLTYFQNEAQLDKSGLPSDRFFAERPEGSVSTLKIQRTQQEDSAVYLCASSSRAGAFSPLHFGNGTRLTVT.